The 25 T cell receptor beta chains reported below all come from one sample, sequenced in a study of cytomegalovirus exposure and HLA in healthy donors. The PCR ran on 60 Vbeta and 13 Jbeta primers. Generated by immunoSEQ multiplex PCR, the TCRdb table keeps only in-frame clones and is missing some. The table has nearly 300,000 clones, 75% to 90% seen once. The sequenced sample consisted of PBMCs. The receptors derive from a man in his forties or fifties in good health and CMV-seropositive.

In its sample, this clone was seen once. As DNA, the CDR3 is TGTGCCAGCAGCCAATCGGGACAGAGAGACTCCTACGAGCAGTACTTC. It yields the protein CASSQSGQRDSYEQYF. The rearrangement links TRBV21-1 to TRBJ2-7; TRBD1, the table's D call, was not compared with the DNA. TRBV21-1 is classified as a pseudogene. The CDR3 has 16 amino acids.

With regard to this clone: Other DNA sequences in the same sample also yield this CDR3. V gene TRBV28 combines with J gene TRBJ2-6; D unresolved. The CDR3 totals 15 residues. The germline V gene has CDR1 MDHEN and CDR2 SYDVKM. Deletions cut 2 bases from V and 1 base from J, with 6 bases between. CDR3 amino acids: CASSLAGSGANVLTF. DNA of the CDR3: TGTGCCAGCAGTTTAGCCGGGTCTGGGGCCAACGTCCTGACTTTC. The full variable domain, rest sourced from reference TRBV28 and TRBJ2-6, is DVKVTQSSRYLVKRTGEKVFLECVQDMDHENMFWYRQDPGLGLRLIYFSYDVKMKEKGDIPEGYSVSREKKERFSLILESASTNQTSMYLCASSLAGSGANVLTFGAGSRLTVL.

The chain has TRBV5-1 and TRBJ2-3, with D possibly being TRBD2 (6 bases). Germline V gene lookup returns CDR1 SGHRS and CDR2 YFSETQ. The CDR3 is made up of 16 amino acids. The V end was cut by 3 bases, the J end by 0 bases, with 14 bases between. Here the CDR3 reads CASSYSGGSSTDTQYF. In DNA form, the CDR3 reads TGCGCCAGCAGCTATTCCGGGGGATCTAGCACAGATACGCAGTATTTT.

This clone has only one observation. The chain has TRBV25-1 and TRBJ2-1, with 9 bases matching TRBD1. This CDR3 has 16 amino acids. Germline V gene data show CDR1 as MGHDK and CDR2 as SYGVNS. J gave up 1 base and V 1 base, and 2 bases lay outside the gene matches. The CDR3 sequence is CASSESGTGSYNEQFF. The CDR3 DNA is TGTGCCAGCAGTGAATCCGGGACAGGGTCCTACAATGAGCAGTTCTTC. Complete variable domain (other parts from reference TRBV25-1 and TRBJ2-1): EADIYQTPRYLVIGTGKKITLECSQTMGHDKMYWYQQDPGMELHLIHYSYGVNSTEKGDLSSESTVSRIRTEHFPLTLESARPSHTSQYLCASSESGTGSYNEQFFGPGTRLTVL.

The chain combines TRBV28 with TRBJ2-1; 7 bases agree with TRBD2. CDR3 length: 15 residues. Losses at the gene ends were 2 bases for V and 2 bases for J; bases not matched to a gene: 3. Germline CDR1 is MDHEN and CDR2 is SYDVKM. CDR3 sequence (DNA): TGTGCCAGCAGTTTAATAGGACTAGCCTACAATGAGCAGTTCTTC. Its translation: CASSLIGLAYNEQFF.

The chain combines TRBV29-1 with TRBJ2-1; D is possibly TRBD2 (6 bases). This CDR3 region has 13 residues. The V gene lost 0 bases and the J gene lost 5 bases, with 8 bases spanning the gap. Germline V gives CDR1 SQVTM, CDR2 ANQGSEA. In DNA, the CDR3 is TGCAGCGTTGAAGATTGGACTAACAATGAGCAGTTCTTC. Amino acids: CSVEDWTNNEQFF.

The rearrangement links TRBV5-4 to TRBJ1-2, with D tentatively TRBD1 (6 bases). The CDR3 totals 15 residues. The germline CDR1 and CDR2 sequences are SGHNT and YYREEE (reference sequence). Trimming pared 5 bases from V and 1 base from J, leaving 15 bases between. In DNA, the CDR3 is TGTGCCAGCAGACCACAGACAGGACTTAACTATGGCTACACCTTC. Its translation: CASRPQTGLNYGYTF. The variable domain in full, with the rest retrieved from reference TRBV5-4 and TRBJ1-2, is ETGVTQSPTHLIKTRGQQVTLRCSSQSGHNTVSWYQQALGQGPQFIFQYYREEENGRGNFPPRFSGLQFPNYSSELNVNALELDDSALYLCASRPQTGLNYGYTFGSGTRLTVV.

Turning to this clone: A read error may produce the germline difference seen at one junction end. This chain's CDR3 is CASSLDRVEEKLFF. CDR3 DNA: TGTGCCAGCAGTTTGGACAGGGTCGAAGAAAAACTGTTTTTT. The V gene is TRBV5-5, the J gene TRBJ1-4; TRBD1 matches at 8 bases. CDR1 and CDR2 (germline): SGHKS, YYEKEE (reference sequence). This CDR3 spans 14 amino acids.

This chain links TRBV14 with TRBJ2-7, with TRBD2 identical over 10 bases. Germline V gene data show CDR1 as SGHDN and CDR2 as FVKESK. The V and J ends lost 4 bases and 2 bases, in that order; junction bases with no gene match: 2. This CDR3 is 14 amino acids long. CDR3 DNA sequence: TGTGCCAGCAGCCCCGGACTAGCGGCCTACGAGCAGTACTTC. This gives the protein CASSPGLAAYEQYF.

For this clone: Other nucleotide sequences from this sample produce the same CDR3. The chain combines TRBV27 with TRBJ2-7; 7 nucleotides align to TRBD1. Germline-derived CDR1 and CDR2 are MNHEY and SMNVEV (reference sequence). The V gene end was trimmed by 2 bases and the J gene end by 2 bases; junction bases not matched to a gene: 3. The CDR3 covers 14 residues. The CDR3 protein is CASSLRTGAYEQYF. As DNA, the CDR3 is TGTGCCAGCAGTTTAAGGACAGGAGCCTACGAGCAGTACTTC.

The CDR3 sequence is CASSLWSGTANTGELFF. In DNA, the CDR3 is TGTGCCAGCAGTTTATGGTCCGGGACAGCGAACACCGGGGAGCTGTTTTTT. V usage is TRBV27 and J usage is TRBJ2-2; 7 nucleotides align to TRBD1. Germline assignment: CDR1 MNHEY and CDR2 SMNVEV (reference sequence). The CDR3 contains 17 residues. The ends lost 1 base at V and 0 bases at J; junction bases unmatched: 5.

The gene calls are TRBV7-3 and TRBJ2-3; D is perhaps TRBD2 (6 bases). The CDR3 length is 14 residues. V shed 5 bases and J shed 0 bases, with 9 bases lying between them. The germline CDR1 and CDR2 sequences are SGHTA and FQGTGA. CDR3 sequence: CASSTGTSTDTQYF. CDR3 sequence (DNA): TGTGCCAGCAGCACTGGGACTAGCACAGATACGCAGTATTTT. Combining the CDR3 with reference TRBV7-3 and TRBJ2-3 gives the whole variable domain GAGVSQTPSNKVTEKGKYVELRCDPISGHTALYWYRQSLGQGPEFLIYFQGTGAADDSGLPNDRFFAVRPEGSVSTLKIQRTERGDSAVYLCASSTGTSTDTQYFGPGTRLTVL.

In regard to this clone: Other nucleotide sequences in the sample specify the same CDR3. The chain links TRBV9 to TRBJ2-2; a weak D match, TRBD2 (5 bases). V dropped 0 bases and J dropped 5 bases, with 5 bases sitting between them. Germline values: CDR1 SGDLS, CDR2 YYNGEE. The CDR3 sequence is 13 residues long. CDR3 DNA sequence: TGTGCCAGCAGCGTAGGCGGGACCGGGGAGCTGTTTTTT. This encodes CASSVGGTGELFF.

The chain links TRBV6-5 to TRBJ2-5, with 10 bases matching TRBD1. Trimming took 5 bases from V and 5 from J; bases not matched to a gene: 5. The germline V gene has CDR1 MNHEY and CDR2 SVGAGI. The CDR3 is made up of 14 amino acids. CDR3 amino acids: CASSRQGARETQYF. The CDR3 DNA is TGTGCCAGCAGTCGACAGGGGGCGCGGGAGACCCAGTACTTC.

This chain uses TRBV19 with TRBJ2-1; 13 bases line up with TRBD2. Germline values: CDR1 LNHDA, CDR2 SQIVND (reference sequence). After removal of 3 bases from V and 9 bases from J, the junction contained 5 bases not matched to a gene. This CDR3 region has 15 residues. CDR3 DNA: TGTGCCAGTAGTATCGGACTAGCGGGAGTGGGTGAGCAGTTCTTC. It translates to CASSIGLAGVGEQFF.

V gene TRBV5-8 combines with J gene TRBJ2-1; 8 bases map to TRBD1. In germline, CDR1 is SGHTS, CDR2 YDEGEE. V trimming: 2 bases; J trimming: 10 bases; junction bases outside the gene matches: 8. The CDR3 has 14 residues. The CDR3 region is CASSFGQGRREQFF. DNA for the CDR3: TGTGCCAGCAGCTTCGGACAGGGCCGGCGGGAGCAGTTCTTC.

J is TRBJ2-1 and V is TRBV19; weak D call: TRBD1 (5 bases). V was clipped by 3 bases and J by 5 bases, with 8 bases between them. The CDR3 runs 13 residues. Germline loops: CDR1 LNHDA, CDR2 SQIVND (reference sequence). The CDR3 reads CASSIQGNNEQFF. CDR3 in DNA: TGTGCCAGTAGTATTCAGGGTAACAATGAGCAGTTCTTC.

The V gene is TRBV6-1, the J gene TRBJ2-7; 9 positions agree with TRBD1. This CDR3 is built from 14 residues. CDR1 is MNHNS, CDR2 SASEGT, per germline. Losses at the gene ends were 10 bases for V and 7 bases for J; bases not matched to a gene: 14. This chain's CDR3 is CATIVRTGAQEQYF. CDR3 DNA sequence: TGTGCCACCATCGTTCGGACAGGGGCCCAAGAGCAGTACTTC.

The chain employs TRBV19 and TRBJ2-1, with unresolved D. The V end lost 1 base, the J end lost 4 bases, and 5 bases lay between the germline ends. The CDR3 is 13 amino acids. Germline V lookup: CDR1 LNHDA, CDR2 SQIVND (reference sequence). The CDR3 here is CASSIVLYNEQFF. CDR3 coding DNA: TGTGCCAGTAGTATAGTGTTATACAATGAGCAGTTCTTC. Based on the CDR3 plus reference TRBV19 and TRBJ2-1, the full variable domain is DGGITQSPKYLFRKEGQNVTLSCEQNLNHDAMYWYRQDPGQGLRLIYYSQIVNDFQKGDIAEGYSVSREKKESFPLTVTSAQKNPTAFYLCASSIVLYNEQFFGPGTRLTVL.

The V gene is TRBV9, the J gene TRBJ2-3; TRBD2 might be the D (5 bases). The CDR3 has 17 amino acids. Germline V gene lookup returns CDR1 SGDLS and CDR2 YYNGEE. V lost 0 bases to trimming and J lost 0 bases, with 14 bases between them. CDR3 sequence (DNA): TGTGCCAGCAGCGTAGCGCTAGCTGCGACTAGCACAGATACGCAGTATTTT. Residues: CASSVALAATSTDTQYF.

The J gene is TRBJ2-3, the V gene TRBV28; 7 positions agree with TRBD1. The germline CDR1 and CDR2 sequences are MDHEN and SYDVKM. The CDR3 runs to 15 residues. Losses at the gene ends were 6 bases for V and 2 bases for J; bases not matched to a gene: 8. For the CDR3, the DNA is TGTGCCAGCAGCACCTTGACAGGGCACACAGATACGCAGTATTTT. Translation gives CASSTLTGHTDTQYF.

J is TRBJ1-1 and V is TRBV30; D not resolved. Trimming took off 4 bases at V and 4 bases at J, with 13 bases between the two ends. The CDR3 spans 13 residues. The germline V gene encodes CDR1 GTSNPN and CDR2 SVGIG (reference sequence). In nucleotides, the CDR3 is TGTGCCTGGAACACCATCGTGGTCACTGAAGCTTTCTTT. It codes for CAWNTIVVTEAFF.

The chain links TRBV28 to TRBJ1-2; unclear D gene. Germline V gene data show CDR1 as MDHEN and CDR2 as SYDVKM. This CDR3 region has 10 residues. V was clipped by 8 bases and J by 7 bases, with 8 bases between them. The CDR3 DNA reads TGTGCCAGCCGTCGGAGTGGCTACACCTTC. Residues: CASRRSGYTF.

This clone came up once. The rearrangement uses TRBV29-1 and TRBJ2-7; D ambiguous. The length of the CDR3 is 12 residues. The V gene lost 6 bases and the J gene lost 0 bases, with 9 bases spanning the gap. Germline V lookup: CDR1 SQVTM, CDR2 ANQGSEA. The CDR3 nucleotides read TGCAGCGTGGCACAGACCTCCTACGAGCAGTACTTC. It codes for CSVAQTSYEQYF.

The chain has TRBV11-2 and TRBJ2-7, with D possibly being TRBD2 (5 bases). V was pared by 4 bases and J by 2 bases, with 15 bases between. The CDR3 consists of 15 residues. In germline, CDR1 is SGHAT, CDR2 FQNNGV. CDR3 in amino acids: CASSSEAGSAYEQYF. CDR3 coding DNA: TGTGCCAGCAGCTCGGAGGCGGGTTCAGCCTACGAGCAGTACTTC.